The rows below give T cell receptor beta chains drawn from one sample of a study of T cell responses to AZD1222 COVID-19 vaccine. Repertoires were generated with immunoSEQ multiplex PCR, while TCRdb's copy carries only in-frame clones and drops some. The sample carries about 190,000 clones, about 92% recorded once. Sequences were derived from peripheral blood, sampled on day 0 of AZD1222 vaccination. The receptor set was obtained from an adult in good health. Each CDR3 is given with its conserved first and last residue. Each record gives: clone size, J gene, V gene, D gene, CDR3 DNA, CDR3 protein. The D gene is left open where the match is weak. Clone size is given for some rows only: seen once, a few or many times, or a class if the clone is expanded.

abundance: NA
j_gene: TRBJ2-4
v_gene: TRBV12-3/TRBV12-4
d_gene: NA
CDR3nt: TGTGCCAGCAGTGGCCCGGGGGTGAACATTCAGTACTTC
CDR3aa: CASSGPGVNIQYF

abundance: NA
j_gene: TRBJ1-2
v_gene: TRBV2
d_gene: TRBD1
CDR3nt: TGTGCCAGCAGTTGGGACAGGGGGGGATACTATGGCTACACCTTC
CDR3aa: CASSWDRGGYYGYTF

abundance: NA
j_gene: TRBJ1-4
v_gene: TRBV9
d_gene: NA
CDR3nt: TGTGCCAGCAGCGTAGAGGGGGGCCTTAATGAAAAACTGTTTTTT
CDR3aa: CASSVEGGLNEKLFF

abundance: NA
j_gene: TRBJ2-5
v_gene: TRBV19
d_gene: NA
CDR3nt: TGTGCCAGTAGTATGGACCGACAGTCCCGGGCGTACTTC
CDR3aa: CASSMDRQSRAYF

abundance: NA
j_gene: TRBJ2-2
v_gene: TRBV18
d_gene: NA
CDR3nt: TGTGCCAGCTCACCCGGACCGGCGAGGAACACCGGGGAGCTGTTTTTT
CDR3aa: CASSPGPARNTGELFF

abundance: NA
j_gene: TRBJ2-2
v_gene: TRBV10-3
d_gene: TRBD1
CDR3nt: TGTGCCATCAGTTACGCGACAGGGAAACCGAACACCGGGGAGCTGTTTTTT
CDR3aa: CAISYATGKPNTGELFF

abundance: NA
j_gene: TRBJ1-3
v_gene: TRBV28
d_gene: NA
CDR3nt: TGTGCCAGCAGTTTACTGGGTAACACCATATATTTT
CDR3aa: CASSLLGNTIYF

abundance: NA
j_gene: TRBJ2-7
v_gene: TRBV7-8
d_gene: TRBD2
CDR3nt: TGTGCCAGCAGCTTATTAGCGGGGTCCTACGAGCAGTACTTC
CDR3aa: CASSLLAGSYEQYF

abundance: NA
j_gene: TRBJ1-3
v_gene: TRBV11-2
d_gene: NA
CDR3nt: TGTGCCAGCAGCACTCGCGAGGTCGGACAACACACCATATATTTT
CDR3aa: CASSTREVGQHTIYF

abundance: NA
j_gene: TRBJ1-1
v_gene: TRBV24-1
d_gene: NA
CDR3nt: TGTGCCACCCGTGGAGCCTTGAACACTGAAGCTTTCTTT
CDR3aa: CATRGALNTEAFF

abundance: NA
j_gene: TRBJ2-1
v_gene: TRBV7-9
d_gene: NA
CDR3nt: TGTGCCAGCAGCCGCTTCGGGGTCCCCACCGATGAGCAGTTCTTC
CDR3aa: CASSRFGVPTDEQFF

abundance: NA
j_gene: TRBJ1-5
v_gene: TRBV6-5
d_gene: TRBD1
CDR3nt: TGTGCCAGCAGTCAGGGACAGGAAGGCCAGCCCCAGCATTTT
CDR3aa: CASSQGQEGQPQHF

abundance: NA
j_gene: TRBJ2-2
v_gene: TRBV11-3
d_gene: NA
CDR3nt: TGTGCCAGCAGCTTAGATCTTGGGGGAGGCGGGGAGCTGTTTTTT
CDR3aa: CASSLDLGGGGELFF

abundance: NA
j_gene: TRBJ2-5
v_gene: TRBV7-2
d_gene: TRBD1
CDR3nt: TGTGCCAGCAGCTTCTGGACAGGAGGAGAGACCCAGTACTTC
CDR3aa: CASSFWTGGETQYF

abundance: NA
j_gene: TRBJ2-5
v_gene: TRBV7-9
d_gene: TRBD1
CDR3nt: TGTGCCAGCAGCCCTGACAGGGGCGCCTACCCCCAAGAGACCCAGTACTTC
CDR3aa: CASSPDRGAYPQETQYF

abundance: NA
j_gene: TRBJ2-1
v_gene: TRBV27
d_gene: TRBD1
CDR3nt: TGTGCCAGTCGGACAGGGTCCTACAATGAGCAGTTCTTC
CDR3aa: CASRTGSYNEQFF

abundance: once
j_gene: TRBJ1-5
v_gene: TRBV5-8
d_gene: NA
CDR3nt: TGTGCCAGCAGCTTGCATTCCTTCAGGGATCAGCCCCAGCATTTT
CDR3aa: CASSLHSFRDQPQHF

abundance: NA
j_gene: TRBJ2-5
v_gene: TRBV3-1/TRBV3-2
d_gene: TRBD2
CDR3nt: TGTGCCAGCAGCACAACTAGCGGGGAAGAGACCCAGTACTTC
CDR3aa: CASSTTSGEETQYF

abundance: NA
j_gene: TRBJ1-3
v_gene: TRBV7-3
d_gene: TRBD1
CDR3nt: TGTGCCAGCAGCTTAACCCAGCCAGGGGGGATCTCTGGAAACACCATATATTTT
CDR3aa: CASSLTQPGGISGNTIYF

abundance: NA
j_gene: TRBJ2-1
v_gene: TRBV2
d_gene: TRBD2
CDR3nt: TGTGCCAGCAGTCCCCCTACTAGCGGGGGGGCCTACAATGAGCAGTTCTTC
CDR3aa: CASSPPTSGGAYNEQFF

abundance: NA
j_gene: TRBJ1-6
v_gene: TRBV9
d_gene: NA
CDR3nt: TGTGCCAGCACCGAGAGCGTGGGGACCGGGCAGAATTCACCCCTCCACTTT
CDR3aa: CASTESVGTGQNSPLHF

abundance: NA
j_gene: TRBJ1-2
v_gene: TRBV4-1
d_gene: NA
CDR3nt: TGCGCCAGCAGCCACACACCAACAGCTAACTATGGCTACACCTTC
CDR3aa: CASSHTPTANYGYTF

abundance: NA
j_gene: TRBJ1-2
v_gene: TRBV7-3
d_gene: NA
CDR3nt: TGTGCCAGCAGCTTAAGAGTTGGGGACCCCCAACCCGGGCTCACCTTC
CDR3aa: CASSLRVGDPQPGLTF

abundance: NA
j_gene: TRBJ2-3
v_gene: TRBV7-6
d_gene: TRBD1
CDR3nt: TGTGCCAGCAGCTTCGGGACAGGGGAATCAGATACGCAGTATTTT
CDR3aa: CASSFGTGESDTQYF